The clone carrying this TCR beta chain is a singleton in its sample. No antigen is known for it. This entry is derived from a study of cytomegalovirus exposure and HLA in healthy donors. General study points: In a later analysis, HLA-associated beta chains showed higher expansion and lower generation probabilities than comparable chains. The listing of 150 to 200 TCR beta chains classed them as cytomegalovirus-associated. In an earlier analysis, about 87% or about 30%: the productive usage of most TCR beta V segments.

The PCR had 60 Vbeta and 13 Jbeta primers. Method: immunoSEQ multiplex PCR; TCRdb's copy keeps in-frame clones and lacks some. The top ten hold about 1.4% of the sample, which has around 220,000 clones, around 83% seen once. Sequencing was done on a sample of PBMCs. The sequence was collected from a girl under 18 in good health and CMV-seronegative.

Written as DNA, the CDR3 is TGTGCCAGCAGCCAAAGGAGGGGCCTAATTAACTATGGCTACACCTTC. It encodes CASSQRRGLINYGYTF. V is TRBV14 and J is TRBJ1-2, with a tentative D call TRBD1 (5 bases). CDR1 and CDR2 from the germline V gene are SGHDN and FVKESK. The CDR3 has 16 residues. V was shortened by 2 bases and J by 1 base, with 14 bases between the two germline ends.